The 31 T cell receptor beta chains below come from one sample, sequenced in a study of T cells after yellow fever vaccination. Each CDR3 protein is one row after TCRdb ran MiXCR on the 5' RACE reads. The sample lists approximately 300,000 distinct CDR3 sequences, around 11% occurring once. The sample was CD4+ T cells sorted from PBMCs, taken 45 days after the yellow fever booster vaccination. The source is a man between 18 and 29 years old who received the YFV17D yellow fever vaccine.

The genes are TRBV7-2 and TRBJ2-7; TRBD2 might be the D (5 bases). The CDR3 is 13 amino acids. Germline loops: CDR1 SGHTA, CDR2 FQGNSA. Trimming left V 7 bases short and J 7 bases short, with 17 bases between. In nucleotides, the CDR3 is TGTGCCAGCACCAAGCGGCTAGCCGGGGAGCAGTACTTC. As protein: CASTKRLAGEQYF.

This clonotype was seen ten or more times. The chain couples TRBV28 to TRBJ2-2; D perhaps matches TRBD2 (5 bases). Germline CDR1 MDHEN, CDR2 SYDVKM. This CDR3 region has 14 residues. Trimming stripped 5 bases from V and 1 base from J, with 8 bases between. CDR3 bases: TGTGCCAGCAGTCCGGGGTGGAACACCGGGGAGCTGTTTTTT. As protein: CASSPGWNTGELFF.

This clonotype has a count of ten or more. This chain links TRBV12-3 or TRBV12-4 with TRBJ2-7; 7 bases map to TRBD2. The junction had 14 bases not matched to a gene; V was cut back by 6 bases and J by 3 bases. The CDR3 has 16 amino acids. CDR3 protein: CASSLGSGGRNYEQYF. CDR3 nucleotides: TGTGCCAGCAGCCTTGGGTCGGGGGGACGTAACTACGAGCAGTACTTC.

This clonotype was seen only a few times. The rearrangement links TRBV3-1 to TRBJ1-4; D might be TRBD1 (6 bases). The germline V gene has CDR1 LGHDT and CDR2 YNNKEL (reference sequence). The CDR3 has 15 amino acids. V lost 1 base, J lost 5 bases, and 11 bases lay in between. The CDR3: CASSQGGGPNEKLFF. The CDR3 DNA reads TGTGCCAGCAGCCAAGGAGGGGGGCCGAATGAAAAACTGTTTTTT.

This clonotype was seen a few times. The chain couples TRBV2 to TRBJ1-5; unclear D gene. This CDR3 has 14 amino acids. The germline CDR1 and CDR2 sequences are SNHLY and FYNNEI. V was pared by 0 bases and J by 5 bases, with 8 bases between. CDR3 sequence (DNA): TGTGCCAGCAGTGAAGCGACGGTGGATCAGCCCCAGCATTTT. As protein: CASSEATVDQPQHF.

The chain joins TRBV28 to TRBJ1-2; 9 bases fit TRBD1. Germline V CDR1 and CDR2: MDHEN, SYDVKM. There are 12 residues in the CDR3. Germline trimming cut 7 bases from V and 8 bases from J; bases unmatched to any gene: 5. For the CDR3, the DNA is TGTGCCAGCAACCTACAGGGGGCCGGCTACACCTTC. Amino acids: CASNLQGAGYTF.

This clonotype was seen only a few times. This sequence joins TRBV7-9 and TRBJ1-2; D is undetermined. CDR1 SEHNR and CDR2 FQNEAQ come from the germline V gene (reference sequence). The CDR3 length is 15 residues. Trimming pared 5 bases from V and 4 bases from J, leaving 17 bases between. CDR3 sequence (DNA): TGTGCCAGCAGCCGACCCGGGGAATCCCTCTATGGCTACACCTTC. It is translated as CASSRPGESLYGYTF.

The chain links TRBV28 to TRBJ2-1; D gene unclear. The V end lost 6 bases, the J end lost 15 bases, and 21 bases lay between the germline ends. Looked up from germline, CDR1 is MDHEN and CDR2 is SYDVKM. The CDR3 spans 13 residues. The CDR3, as DNA: TGTGCCAGCAGGACGACCGTGGCAGAAGCTATGTTCTTC. Its translation: CASRTTVAEAMFF. Together with reference TRBV28 and TRBJ2-1, the CDR3 gives the full variable domain: DVKVTQSSRYLVKRTGEKVFLECVQDMDHENMFWYRQDPGLGLRLIYFSYDVKMKEKGDIPEGYSVSREKKERFSLILESASTNQTSMYLCASRTTVAEAMFFGPGTRLTVL.

This clonotype was observed a few times. The V gene is TRBV2, the J gene TRBJ2-1; TRBD2 matches at 8 bases. The germline V gene encodes CDR1 SNHLY and CDR2 FYNNEI. The CDR3 consists of 17 residues. The ends lost 3 bases at V and 0 bases at J; junction bases unmatched: 7. The CDR3 DNA sequence: TGTGCCAGCAGTGATCCCGGGGGGGGTAGCTCCTACAATGAGCAGTTCTTC. Amino acids: CASSDPGGGSSYNEQFF.

The genes are TRBV5-1 and TRBJ2-3, with 7 positions matching TRBD2. Germline V gene data show CDR1 as SGHRS and CDR2 as YFSETQ. V trimming: 7 bases; J trimming: 1 base; junction bases outside the gene matches: 6. The CDR3 loop spans 14 amino acids. Here the CDR3 reads CASGGAGGTDTQYF. For the CDR3, the DNA is TGCGCCAGCGGCGGGGCGGGGGGCACAGATACGCAGTATTTT.

The gene calls are TRBV6-5 and TRBJ2-2, with 10 bases lining up with TRBD2. CDR3 length equals 16 residues. The germline gives CDR1 MNHEY, CDR2 SVGAGI. J gave up 7 bases and V 2 bases, and 7 bases lay outside the gene matches. The CDR3 region is CASSYGPAGGHGELFF. The CDR3 region has the DNA TGTGCCAGCAGTTACGGGCCAGCGGGGGGGCACGGGGAGCTGTTTTTT.

V gene TRBV6-6 combines with J gene TRBJ2-7; TRBD1 is a possible D gene (6 bases). V lost 6 bases and J lost 6, with 24 bases in between. Germline CDR1 is MNHNY and CDR2 is SVGAGI (reference sequence). The CDR3 consists of 16 residues. CDR3 nucleotides: TGTGCCAGCAGCCCCCCCCCAGGGGCAACCTCCCTCGAGCAGTACGTC. This translates into CASSPPPGATSLEQYV.

This clonotype was observed a few times. The rearrangement joins TRBV28 to TRBJ1-2; 7 bases fit TRBD1. After removal of 3 bases from V and 2 bases from J, the junction contained 3 bases not matched to a gene. This CDR3 is 14 amino acids long. Per the germline V gene, CDR1 is MDHEN and CDR2 is SYDVKM. The chain's CDR3 is CASSFAGQNYGYTF. The CDR3 DNA is TGTGCCAGCAGTTTTGCGGGACAGAACTATGGCTACACCTTC.

The chain recombines TRBV5-1 with TRBJ2-4; weak D call: TRBD2 (7 bases). Germline V CDR1 and CDR2: SGHRS, YFSETQ. This CDR3 has 15 residues. Trimming cost V 2 bases and J 8 bases, with 17 bases left between them. CDR3 DNA: TGCGCCAGCAGCTTTGGGGGGGCCGGTCCGGACATTCAGTACTTC. Its protein is CASSFGGAGPDIQYF.

A few counts support this clonotype. This rearrangement joins TRBV18 to TRBJ1-1; no clear D. The CDR3 sequence is 12 residues long. The V end was cut by 3 bases, the J end by 7 bases, with 9 bases between. Germline loops: CDR1 KGHSH, CDR2 LQKENI. For the CDR3, the DNA is TGTGCCAGCTCACCCCAGGACCTTGAAGCTTTCTTT. It translates to CASSPQDLEAFF.

This clonotype was seen a few times. The chain employs TRBV6-2 or TRBV6-3 and TRBJ1-1; D unresolved. The germline CDR1 and CDR2 sequences are MNHEY and SVGEGT. This CDR3 has 12 residues. Between the trimmed V and J ends, which lost 1 base and 8 bases, there was a span of 8 bases. This CDR3 is CASSYYSTEAFF. CDR3 coding DNA: TGTGCCAGCAGTTACTATTCGACAGAAGCTTTCTTT.

This clonotype has a count of ten or more. The chain combines TRBV7-9 with TRBJ2-3, with 7 bases lining up with TRBD1. Losses at the gene ends were 2 bases for V and 3 bases for J; bases not matched to a gene: 2. CDR1 and CDR2 from the germline V gene are SEHNR and FQNEAQ (reference sequence). The CDR3 runs to 14 residues. The CDR3 loop is CASSLTGVTDTQYF. In nucleotides, the CDR3 is TGTGCCAGCAGCTTAACAGGGGTGACAGATACGCAGTATTTT.

This clonotype was observed a handful of times. This chain connects TRBV6-5 to TRBJ2-1, with 8 bases identical to TRBD2. Germline assignment: CDR1 MNHEY and CDR2 SVGAGI. Unmatched junction bases numbered 8, after V lost 4 bases and J lost 9 bases. This CDR3 is built from 14 residues. CDR3 residues: CASSLAGGVPEQFF. The DNA of the CDR3 is TGTGCCAGCAGTTTGGCGGGGGGAGTCCCTGAGCAGTTCTTC.

The chain links TRBV7-8 to TRBJ2-5; 7 bases match TRBD1. V shed 5 bases and J 5 bases; nucleotides not matched to a gene: 8. CDR1 is SGHVS, CDR2 FQNEAQ, per germline. This CDR3 comprises 14 residues. Here the CDR3 reads CASSQTGAGETQYF. CDR3 bases: TGTGCCAGCAGCCAAACAGGGGCAGGGGAGACCCAGTACTTC.

There are a few counts of this clonotype. V usage is TRBV7-2 and J usage is TRBJ1-1, with 7 bases aligning to TRBD1. The J segment lost 1 base and the V segment lost 5 bases, leaving 7 bases of the junction unmatched. This CDR3 is built from 15 residues. From germline, CDR1 is SGHTA and CDR2 FQGNSA. In nucleotides, the CDR3 is TGTGCCAGCAGCCCGAAGACAGGGACGAACACTGAAGCTTTCTTT. Translation gives CASSPKTGTNTEAFF.

This clonotype was detected a few times. The V and J genes are TRBV7-6 and TRBJ2-5; 12 nucleotides agree with TRBD2. With V trimmed by 5 bases and J by 1 base, 8 bases remained unmatched. This CDR3 has 17 amino acids. Per the germline V gene, CDR1 is SGHVS and CDR2 is FNYEAQ. Written as DNA, the CDR3 is TGTGCCAGCAGCGGAGTCGGACTAGCGGGGACCCAAGAGACCCAGTACTTC. It encodes CASSGVGLAGTQETQYF.

The chain employs TRBV9 and TRBJ2-2, with 10 bases identical to TRBD1. Germline CDR1 and CDR2: SGDLS and YYNGEE. This CDR3 is built from 15 residues. V was clipped by 4 bases and J by 6 bases; unmatched bases: 6. The CDR3: CASSPGTGVAGELFF. The DNA for the CDR3 is TGTGCCAGCAGCCCCGGGACAGGGGTGGCCGGGGAGCTGTTTTTT.

This rearrangement joins TRBV7-3 to TRBJ1-1, with no clear D. The CDR3 covers 16 residues. The germline V and J ends were trimmed by 0 bases and 4 bases, with 15 bases remaining between them. Germline V gene sequence: CDR1 SGHTA, CDR2 FQGTGA. CDR3 amino acids: CASSLTGGTLATEAFF. The CDR3 nucleotides read TGTGCCAGCAGCTTAACTGGTGGCACCCTGGCCACTGAAGCTTTCTTT. Supplemented by reference TRBV7-3 and TRBJ1-1, the full variable domain reads GAGVSQTPSNKVTEKGKYVELRCDPISGHTALYWYRQSLGQGPEFLIYFQGTGAADDSGLPNDRFFAVRPEGSVSTLKIQRTERGDSAVYLCASSLTGGTLATEAFFGQGTRLTVV.

In this sample, this clonotype turned up a few times. This sequence joins TRBV20-1 and TRBJ2-1; 13 bases line up with TRBD2. With V trimmed by 3 bases and J by 8 bases, 1 base remained unmatched. Per germline, CDR1 DFQATT and CDR2 SNEGSKA (reference sequence). The CDR3 consists of 13 residues. The DNA of the CDR3 is TGCAGTGCTAGGGGGACTAGCGGGGATGAGCAGTTCTTC. Translated: CSARGTSGDEQFF.

The J gene is TRBJ2-2, the V gene TRBV5-1, with D perhaps matching TRBD2 (5 bases). V was pared by 0 bases and J by 3 bases, with 12 bases between. This CDR3 contains 16 residues. CDR1 SGHRS and CDR2 YFSETQ come from the germline V gene. CDR3 residues: CASSLAAFSDTGELFF. The CDR3 DNA follows: TGCGCCAGCAGCTTGGCCGCATTTAGCGACACCGGGGAGCTGTTTTTT.

This clonotype was observed many times. The chain uses TRBV6-2 or TRBV6-3 and TRBJ2-7, with TRBD1 matching over 10 bases. The CDR3 loop spans 17 amino acids. V trimming: 4 bases; J trimming: 0 bases; junction bases outside the gene matches: 9. Germline CDR1 and CDR2: MNHEY and SVGEGT. The CDR3 bases are TGTGCCAGCAGTTTCGATCCAGGACAGGGGGTCTCCTACGAGCAGTACGTC. It encodes CASSFDPGQGVSYEQYV.

This chain uses TRBV9 with TRBJ1-5; TRBD1 is a possible D gene (5 bases). Germline V gene data show CDR1 as SGDLS and CDR2 as YYNGEE. Trimming shortened V by 1 base and J by 0 bases, and 8 bases separated the two germline ends. The CDR3 runs 15 residues. The CDR3 here is CASSVRGLSNQPQHF. DNA for the CDR3: TGTGCCAGCAGCGTAAGGGGTCTTAGCAATCAGCCCCAGCATTTT. Together with reference TRBV9 and TRBJ1-5, the CDR3 gives the full variable domain: DSGVTQTPKHLITATGQRVTLRCSPRSGDLSVYWYQQSLDQGLQFLIQYYNGEERAKGNILERFSAQQFPDLHSELNLSSLELGDSALYFCASSVRGLSNQPQHFGDGTRLSIL.

This clonotype was seen more than once but under ten times. The chain is built from TRBV21-1 and TRBJ2-7; TRBD1 is the table's D call and was not checked against the DNA. TRBV21-1 is flagged as a pseudogene. The CDR3 is 15 residues long. The CDR3 bases are TGTGCCAGCACCCAACCGGGACAGAGCTCCTACGAGCAGTACGTC. Amino acid sequence: CASTQPGQSSYEQYV.

The CDR3 region has the DNA TGTGCCAGCAGCCAAACCGCACAGGGGTCCTACGAGCAGTACTTC. The encoded protein is CASSQTAQGSYEQYF. The rearrangement links TRBV12-3 or TRBV12-4 to TRBJ2-7; 7 bases line up with TRBD1. The CDR3 is 15 amino acids. J gave up 1 base and V 6 bases, and 9 bases lay outside the gene matches.

This clonotype was detected a few times. The chain has TRBV6-5 and TRBJ2-3; D tentatively fits TRBD1 or TRBD2 (6 bases each). This CDR3 region has 15 residues. Trimming took 4 bases from V and 2 from J, leaving 13 bases between them. Germline CDR1 MNHEY, CDR2 SVGAGI. The CDR3 DNA sequence: TGTGCCAGCAGTTGGGGGGCAGGGATCACAGATACGCAGTATTTT. Amino acids: CASSWGAGITDTQYF.

This clonotype occurred a few times. The chain carries TRBV4-1 and TRBJ2-5, with a weak D call TRBD1 (6 bases). This CDR3 comprises 17 residues. Germline V gene sequence: CDR1 MGHRA, CDR2 YSYEKL. V lost 2 bases, J lost 1 base, and 17 bases lay in between. CDR3 nucleotides: TGCGCCAGCAGCCAAACCCCTCCCCCCAGGGGCCAAGAGACCCAGTACTTC. Protein: CASSQTPPPRGQETQYF.